The 29 T cell receptor beta chains below come from one sample, sequenced in a study of blood T cell repertoires in COVID-19. The method was immunoSEQ multiplex PCR; TCRdb's version includes in-frame clones alone and lacks a portion of them. The table lists fewer than 250,000 clones, roughly 80% of them singletons. Sequences were obtained from peripheral blood. These receptors originate from a woman aged 45-59 years with acute or convalescent COVID-19.

V is TRBV14 and J is TRBJ2-7; TRBD2 is a possible D gene (6 bases). With 4 bases removed from V and 3 bases from J, the gap between germline ends came to 13 bases. CDR1 SGHDN and CDR2 FVKESK come from the germline V gene. CDR3 length: 14 amino acids. The CDR3 DNA reads as TGTGCCAGCAGCCGCGGGACCTATTTCTACGAGCAGTACTTC. Residues: CASSRGTYFYEQYF.

This clone was recorded a few times. CDR3 protein: CAWSAGRGHEQFF. In DNA form, the CDR3 reads TGTGCCTGGAGTGCGGGAAGGGGGCATGAGCAGTTCTTC. The chain carries TRBV30 and TRBJ2-1; 7 bases agree with TRBD1. The CDR3 totals 13 residues. V was clipped by 1 base and J by 8 bases; unmatched bases: 5. Germline assignment: CDR1 GTSNPN and CDR2 SVGIG (reference sequence).

The chain is built from TRBV12-3 or TRBV12-4 and TRBJ1-6, with D tentatively TRBD1 (5 bases). The V end was cut by 3 bases, the J end by 13 bases, with 13 bases between. There are 13 residues in the CDR3. The CDR3 coding sequence is TGTGCCAGCAGTTTTTCGACAGTTTCTCCCCTCCACTTT. Encoded protein: CASSFSTVSPLHF.

The gene calls are TRBV29-1 and TRBJ1-2, with TRBD1 as a possible D gene (6 bases). Germline CDR1 reads SQVTM; CDR2 reads ANQGSEA. Trimming took 4 bases from V and 6 from J, leaving 12 bases between them. The CDR3 totals 12 residues. The CDR3 region has the DNA TGCAGCGTTGGCAGGGGTAGAGATGGCTACACCTTC. It codes for CSVGRGRDGYTF.

This chain joins TRBV18 and TRBJ2-7, with a weak D call TRBD1 (5 bases). V lost 6 bases and J 7 bases, leaving 16 bases between the germline ends. This CDR3 comprises 13 residues. Germline loops: CDR1 KGHSH, CDR2 LQKENI. The CDR3 sequence is CASSSNKDTEQYF. The DNA for the CDR3 is TGTGCCAGCTCCTCGAACAAGGACACGGAGCAGTACTTC.

In this sample, this clone turned up a few times. V is TRBV28 and J is TRBJ1-5, with a tentative D call TRBD1 (5 bases). Germline assignment: CDR1 MDHEN and CDR2 SYDVKM. CDR3 length: 16 residues. The V end was cut by 2 bases, the J end by 8 bases, with 19 bases between. The CDR3 nucleotides read TGTGCCAGCAGTTTACCGACCATGGGGCTTCGAGAGCCCCAGCATTTT. Protein sequence: CASSLPTMGLREPQHF.

The genes are TRBV28 and TRBJ2-7; tentatively, D is TRBD1 (5 bases). The germline V and J ends were trimmed by 5 bases and 2 bases, with 16 bases remaining between them. The CDR3 consists of 15 residues. CDR1 MDHEN and CDR2 SYDVKM come from the germline V gene. This CDR3 reads CASSKINGQTYEQYF. The CDR3 DNA is TGTGCCAGCAGTAAGATTAACGGACAAACCTACGAGCAGTACTTC.

The chain uses TRBV6-2 or TRBV6-3 and TRBJ2-2; 7 positions match TRBD2. CDR1 MNHEY and CDR2 SVGEGT come from the germline V gene. This CDR3 region has 17 residues. V lost 8 bases, J lost 0 bases, and 12 bases stayed unmatched. The CDR3 bases are TGTGCCAGCGGCCAATACGGGCGGGGGACGAACACCGGGGAGCTGTTTTTT. Its protein is CASGQYGRGTNTGELFF.

The V and J genes are TRBV7-2 and TRBJ2-2; tentatively, D is TRBD1 (6 bases). Trimming removed 10 bases at V and 2 bases at J, with 14 bases between. Germline V gene data show CDR1 as SGHTA and CDR2 as FQGNSA. The CDR3 totals 14 residues. CDR3 nucleotides: TGTGCCACCAGTCTACAGGGAAACACCGGGGAGCTGTTTTTT. Amino acids: CATSLQGNTGELFF.

The rearrangement joins TRBV28 to TRBJ2-5; 13 nucleotides line up with TRBD2. Germline lookup yields CDR1 MDHEN and CDR2 SYDVKM. V lost 4 bases and J lost 5; bases outside the gene matches: 4. This CDR3 contains 15 residues. The CDR3 nucleotides are TGTGCCAGCAGTTGGGGACTAGCGGGACGTGAGACCCAGTACTTC. Translated, it gives CASSWGLAGRETQYF.

As to this clone: Mismatch with germline at one junction end may stem from a read error. The genes are TRBV7-7 and TRBJ2-5; no clear D gene. The germline V gene encodes CDR1 SSHAT and CDR2 FNYEAQ (reference sequence). The CDR3 is made up of 15 amino acids. The CDR3 loop is CASSLGGTNLETQYF. The CDR3, as DNA: TGTGCTAGCAGCTTAGGTGGCACCAACCTCGAGACCCAGTACTTC.

The V and J genes are TRBV30 and TRBJ1-2; D might be TRBD1 (6 bases). The CDR3 extends over 13 amino acids. Germline loops: CDR1 GTSNPN, CDR2 SVGIG (reference sequence). V shed 7 bases and J shed 4 bases, with 16 bases lying between them. Written as DNA, the CDR3 is TGTGCCTCTGAGGACAGACTCCTCTATGGCTACACCTTC. Translated, it gives CASEDRLLYGYTF.

This rearrangement joins TRBV6-5 to TRBJ1-5; 8 positions agree with TRBD1. Trimming at V came to 10 bases and at J to 3 bases, leaving 8 bases not matched to a gene. CDR1 and CDR2 (germline): MNHEY, SVGAGI. CDR3 size: 14 residues. CDR3 loop: CATLGDRTNQPQHF. CDR3 DNA sequence: TGTGCCACCCTAGGGGACAGGACCAATCAGCCCCAGCATTTT.

This sequence joins TRBV7-2 and TRBJ1-5, with 12 positions matching TRBD1. J lost 2 bases, V lost 6 bases, and 11 bases had no gene match. The CDR3 consists of 18 residues. CDR1 and CDR2 from the germline V gene are SGHTA and FQGNSA. CDR3 DNA: TGTGCCAGCAGTCGGGGACAGGGGGCCAGTGTCGGCAATCAGCCCCAGCATTTT. Amino acids: CASSRGQGASVGNQPQHF.

DNA for the CDR3: TGTGCCAGCAGAAAAGGGGCAGGGGGACAAGAGACCCAGTACTTC. This codes for CASRKGAGGQETQYF. The chain recombines TRBV5-4 with TRBJ2-5; 7 positions match TRBD1. Germline-derived CDR1 and CDR2 are SGHNT and YYREEE (reference sequence). The CDR3 runs to 15 residues. The J segment lost 2 bases and the V segment lost 5 bases, leaving 9 bases of the junction unmatched.

The chain employs TRBV6-5 and TRBJ1-5; D is ambiguous. V was trimmed by 5 bases and J by 7 bases, leaving 15 bases between them. Germline V gives CDR1 MNHEY, CDR2 SVGAGI. The length of the CDR3 is 14 residues. The DNA for the CDR3 is TGTGCCAGCAGTACCGCGAGGGCAGGACAGCCCCAGCATTTT. It is translated as CASSTARAGQPQHF.

This chain connects TRBV14 to TRBJ1-6; D gene unclear. The CDR3 totals 13 residues. CDR1 and CDR2 (germline): SGHDN, FVKESK. V was trimmed by 4 bases and J by 2 bases, leaving 3 bases between them. The CDR3 reads CASSLTYNSPLHF. The CDR3 DNA follows: TGTGCCAGCAGCCTCACCTATAATTCACCCCTCCACTTT. The complete variable domain, with remaining parts taken from reference TRBV14 and TRBJ1-6, reads EAGVTQFPSHSVIEKGQTVTLRCDPISGHDNLYWYRRVMGKEIKFLLHFVKESKQDESGMPNNRFLAERTGGTYSTLKVQPAELEDSGVYFCASSLTYNSPLHFGNGTRLTVT.

The V and J genes are TRBV12-3 or TRBV12-4 and TRBJ1-2; tentatively, D is TRBD1 (5 bases). The CDR3 sequence is 13 residues long. The V end was cut by 6 bases, the J end by 5 bases, with 13 bases between. DNA of the CDR3: TGTGCCAGCAGCCCCAGGGATATTTATGGCTACACCTTC. This translates into CASSPRDIYGYTF.

This chain joins TRBV12-3 or TRBV12-4 and TRBJ2-3, with D perhaps TRBD1 (5 bases). V lost 5 bases and J 8 bases, leaving 5 bases between the germline ends. There are 10 residues in the CDR3. This CDR3 reads CASSRGTQYF. DNA of the CDR3: TGTGCCAGCAGTAGGGGTACGCAGTATTTT.

The J gene is TRBJ1-2, the V gene TRBV30; D not certain. Germline loops: CDR1 GTSNPN, CDR2 SVGIG (reference sequence). Trimming removed 0 bases at V and 8 bases at J, with 10 bases between. This CDR3 region has 12 residues. CDR3: CAWSVPPGGYTF. The CDR3 coding sequence is TGTGCCTGGAGTGTTCCCCCTGGCGGCTACACCTTC.

The rearrangement uses TRBV30 and TRBJ1-2, with TRBD1 as a possible D gene (5 bases). V shed 0 bases and J shed 3 bases, with 14 bases lying between them. Germline CDR1 and CDR2: GTSNPN and SVGIG (reference sequence). The CDR3 length is 15 residues. The CDR3 DNA follows: TGTGCCTGGAGTGTCGGGACGGGGGGACACTATGGCTACACCTTC. Translating gives CAWSVGTGGHYGYTF.

The V call is TRBV7-8, the J call TRBJ1-1; TRBD1 matches at 8 bases. The CDR3 has 17 amino acids. Germline V lookup: CDR1 SGHVS, CDR2 FQNEAQ. Trimming at V came to 2 bases and at J to 2 bases, leaving 10 bases not matched to a gene. The CDR3 bases are TGTGCCAGCAGCTTACCCCTAGGCACAGGGGGAAACACTGAAGCTTTCTTT. It is translated as CASSLPLGTGGNTEAFF.

This clone appeared once. The V gene is TRBV19, the J gene TRBJ1-2; D might be TRBD1 (5 bases). The CDR3 is 15 residues long. The V and J ends lost 3 bases and 4 bases respectively, with 15 bases between them. The germline gives CDR1 LNHDA, CDR2 SQIVND (reference sequence). The CDR3 DNA reads as TGTGCCAGTAGTATCCCCCTTGGGGGGTCCTATGGCTACACCTTC. Translating gives CASSIPLGGSYGYTF.

For the CDR3, the DNA is TGTGCCAGTAGAAAAGGAGGAGGCGTCCACGAGCAGTACTTC. This translates into CASRKGGGVHEQYF. The V call is TRBV19, the J call TRBJ2-7, with a weak D call TRBD2 (5 bases). Germline CDR1 is LNHDA and CDR2 is SQIVND (reference sequence). Trimming pared 6 bases from V and 5 bases from J, leaving 17 bases between. The CDR3 consists of 14 residues. Looking up the rest from reference TRBV19 and TRBJ2-7 gives the full variable domain: DGGITQSPKYLFRKEGQNVTLSCEQNLNHDAMYWYRQDPGQGLRLIYYSQIVNDFQKGDIAEGYSVSREKKESFPLTVTSAQKNPTAFYLCASRKGGGVHEQYFGPGTRLTVT.

This rearrangement joins TRBV27 to TRBJ1-2; 9 positions agree with TRBD1. After removal of 3 bases from V and 7 bases from J, the junction contained 9 bases not matched to a gene. CDR1 is MNHEY and CDR2 is SMNVEV in the germline V gene (reference sequence). This CDR3 spans 15 amino acids. The CDR3 bases are TGTGCCAGCAGTTTCGCCGGGACAGGGATTTTTGGCTACACCTTC. It specifies CASSFAGTGIFGYTF.

CDR3 DNA sequence: TGTGCCAGCAGCACTAGAGGCGTCAGGGGTAACGAGCAGTACTTC. Protein product: CASSTRGVRGNEQYF. The chain carries TRBV28 and TRBJ2-7; tentative D call: TRBD1 (6 bases). Trimming cost V 6 bases and J 5 bases, with 20 bases left between them. The CDR3 sequence is 15 residues long. CDR1 is MDHEN and CDR2 is SYDVKM in the germline V gene.

The J gene is TRBJ2-1, the V gene TRBV2, with 9 bases identical to TRBD2. This CDR3 comprises 16 residues. J lost 4 bases, V lost 3 bases, and 7 bases had no gene match. CDR1 and CDR2 from the germline V gene are SNHLY and FYNNEI. Here the CDR3 DNA reads TGTGCCAGCAGTGAGGTCCGACTAGCGGTGTACAATGAGCAGTTCTTC. This translates into CASSEVRLAVYNEQFF. The whole variable domain, filled in from reference TRBV2 and TRBJ2-1, reads EPEVTQTPSHQVTQMGQEVILRCVPISNHLYFYWYRQILGQKVEFLVSFYNNEISEKSEIFDDQFSVERPDGSNFTLKIRSTKLEDSAMYFCASSEVRLAVYNEQFFGPGTRLTVL.

This chain uses TRBV10-3 with TRBJ2-1; TRBD2 agrees at 10 bases. Germline values: CDR1 ENHRY, CDR2 SYGVKD. This CDR3 comprises 16 residues. Germline trimming cut 6 bases from V and 5 bases from J; bases unmatched to any gene: 10. The CDR3 loop reads CAISFNSGGLDNEQFF. In DNA, the CDR3 is TGTGCCATCAGCTTTAATAGCGGGGGGCTGGACAATGAGCAGTTCTTC.

The chain couples TRBV7-2 to TRBJ1-6, with unresolved D. In germline, CDR1 is SGHTA, CDR2 FQGNSA. The ends were cut back, 4 bases at V and 3 bases at J, with 13 bases in the middle. The CDR3 spans 16 residues. The CDR3 coding sequence is TGTGCCAGCAGCTCCGGAGGGTCCCGCTATAATTCACCCCTCCACTTT. Amino acid sequence: CASSSGGSRYNSPLHF.